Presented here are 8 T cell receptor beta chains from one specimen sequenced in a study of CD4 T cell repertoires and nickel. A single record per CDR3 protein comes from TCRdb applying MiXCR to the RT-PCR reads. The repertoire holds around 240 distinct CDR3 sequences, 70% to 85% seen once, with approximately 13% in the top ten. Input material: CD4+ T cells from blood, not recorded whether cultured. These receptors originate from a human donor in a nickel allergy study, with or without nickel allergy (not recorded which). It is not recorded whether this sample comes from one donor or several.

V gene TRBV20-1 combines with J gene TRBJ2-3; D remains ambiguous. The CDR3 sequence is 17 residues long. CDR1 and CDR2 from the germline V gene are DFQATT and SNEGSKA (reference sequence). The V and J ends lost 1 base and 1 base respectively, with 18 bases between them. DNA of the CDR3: TGCAGTGCTAGAGCTCAACGCCTTCGGTCCGGCACAGATACGCAGTATTTT. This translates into CSARAQRLRSGTDTQYF.

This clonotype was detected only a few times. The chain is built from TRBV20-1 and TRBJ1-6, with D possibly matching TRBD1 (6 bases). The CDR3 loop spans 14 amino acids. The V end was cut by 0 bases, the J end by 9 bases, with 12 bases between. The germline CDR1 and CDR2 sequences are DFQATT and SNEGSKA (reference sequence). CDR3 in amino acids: CSAREFQGSSPLHF. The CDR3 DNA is TGCAGTGCTAGAGAGTTCCAGGGGAGTTCACCCCTCCACTTT.

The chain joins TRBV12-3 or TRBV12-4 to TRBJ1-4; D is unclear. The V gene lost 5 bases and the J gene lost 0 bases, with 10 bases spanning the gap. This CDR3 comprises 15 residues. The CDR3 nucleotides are TGTGCCAGCAGTGGCCCGACCCCAACTAATGAAAAACTGTTTTTT. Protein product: CASSGPTPTNEKLFF.

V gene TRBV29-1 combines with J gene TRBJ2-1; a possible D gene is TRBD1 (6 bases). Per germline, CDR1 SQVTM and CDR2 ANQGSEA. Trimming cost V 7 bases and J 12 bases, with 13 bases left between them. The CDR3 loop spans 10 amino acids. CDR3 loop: CSGYRAAQFF. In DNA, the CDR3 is TGCAGCGGTTACAGGGCGGCGCAGTTCTTC.

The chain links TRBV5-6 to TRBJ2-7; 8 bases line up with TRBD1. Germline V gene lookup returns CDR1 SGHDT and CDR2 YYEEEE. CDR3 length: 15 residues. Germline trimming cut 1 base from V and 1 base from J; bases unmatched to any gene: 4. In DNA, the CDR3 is TGTGCCAGCAGCTTGCTCGACAGGGGATCCTACGAGCAGTACTTC. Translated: CASSLLDRGSYEQYF.

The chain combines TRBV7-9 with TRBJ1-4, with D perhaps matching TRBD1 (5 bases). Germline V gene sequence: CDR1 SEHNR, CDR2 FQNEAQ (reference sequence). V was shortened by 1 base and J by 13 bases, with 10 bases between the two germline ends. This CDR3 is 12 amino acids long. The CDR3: CASSLGQTRLFF. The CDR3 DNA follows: TGTGCCAGCAGCTTAGGACAGACGCGACTGTTTTTT.

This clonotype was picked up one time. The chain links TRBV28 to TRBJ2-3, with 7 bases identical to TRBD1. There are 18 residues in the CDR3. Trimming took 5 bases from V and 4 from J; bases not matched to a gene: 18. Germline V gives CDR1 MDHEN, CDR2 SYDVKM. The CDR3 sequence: CASSPSFYKGALSDTQYF. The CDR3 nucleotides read TGTGCCAGCAGTCCCTCCTTTTATAAGGGGGCGCTTTCAGATACGCAGTATTTT.

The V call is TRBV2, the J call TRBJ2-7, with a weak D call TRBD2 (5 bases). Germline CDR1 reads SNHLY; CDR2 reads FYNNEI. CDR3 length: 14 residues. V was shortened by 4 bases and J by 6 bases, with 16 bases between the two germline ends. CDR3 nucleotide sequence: TGTGCCAGCAGTGTCAGCGACGACGGGGTCGAGCAGTACTTC. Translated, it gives CASSVSDDGVEQYF.